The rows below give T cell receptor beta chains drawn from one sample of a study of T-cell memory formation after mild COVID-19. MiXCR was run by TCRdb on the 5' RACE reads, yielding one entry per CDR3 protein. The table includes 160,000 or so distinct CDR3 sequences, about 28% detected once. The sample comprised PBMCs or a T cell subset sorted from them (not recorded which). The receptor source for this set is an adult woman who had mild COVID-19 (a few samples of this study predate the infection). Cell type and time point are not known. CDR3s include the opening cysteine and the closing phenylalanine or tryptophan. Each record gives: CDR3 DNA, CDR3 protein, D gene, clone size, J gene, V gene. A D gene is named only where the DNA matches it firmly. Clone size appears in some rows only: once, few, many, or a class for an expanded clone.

CDR3 DNA: TGTGCCAGCAGTGCCTTTACCGGGACAATTCGTGAGCAGTTCTTC
CDR3 protein: CASSAFTGTIREQFF
D gene: -
clone size: -
J gene: TRBJ2-1
V gene: TRBV27

CDR3 DNA: TGTGCCAGCAGCTACCCTAACCTGGTGGGGGGGCCACCCGAAAAACTGTTTTTT
CDR3 protein: CASSYPNLVGGPPEKLFF
D gene: -
clone size: few
J gene: TRBJ1-4
V gene: TRBV7-2

CDR3 DNA: TGCGCCAGCAGCCAAGCGCCAGGGGGCTTACTGGGGATAGATACGCAGTATTTT
CDR3 protein: CASSQAPGGLLGIDTQYF
D gene: TRBD1
clone size: -
J gene: TRBJ2-3
V gene: TRBV4-1

CDR3 DNA: TGTGCCAGCAGGCCCCTAGCGGGAGGCCCGGACGGTGAGCAGTTCTTC
CDR3 protein: CASRPLAGGPDGEQFF
D gene: TRBD2
clone size: -
J gene: TRBJ2-1
V gene: TRBV12-3/TRBV12-4

CDR3 DNA: TGCGCCAGCAGTGGGACTAGCGGGGGGCCATGGGAGACCCAGTACTTC
CDR3 protein: CASSGTSGGPWETQYF
D gene: TRBD2
clone size: few
J gene: TRBJ2-5
V gene: TRBV4-1

CDR3 DNA: TGCGCCAGCAGCTTTACAGGGGGTTCTAACGAGCAGTACTTC
CDR3 protein: CASSFTGGSNEQYF
D gene: TRBD1
clone size: -
J gene: TRBJ2-7
V gene: TRBV5-1

CDR3 DNA: TGTGCCAGCAGTGACAGGGGGAGAGGTTTGGGCACTGAAGCTTTCTTT
CDR3 protein: CASSDRGRGLGTEAFF
D gene: TRBD1
clone size: -
J gene: TRBJ1-1
V gene: TRBV9

CDR3 DNA: TGTGCCAGCAGCCAAAGAAAGTTGGGCATCTCCGTGAACAATGAGCAGTTCTTC
CDR3 protein: CASSQRKLGISVNNEQFF
D gene: -
clone size: -
J gene: TRBJ2-1
V gene: TRBV14

CDR3 DNA: TGTGCCAGCAGCACCCGGCGGGGCGGGAGGGCCGATTCCTACGAGCAGTACTTC
CDR3 protein: CASSTRRGGRADSYEQYF
D gene: TRBD2
clone size: many
J gene: TRBJ2-7
V gene: TRBV7-2

CDR3 DNA: TGTGCCAGCAGTGACGCGGGGAGCTCCTACAATGAGCAGTTCTTC
CDR3 protein: CASSDAGSSYNEQFF
D gene: -
clone size: -
J gene: TRBJ2-1
V gene: TRBV6-4

CDR3 DNA: TGCAGTGCTAGTCGCTCTGGGGCCAACGTCCTGACTTTC
CDR3 protein: CSASRSGANVLTF
D gene: -
clone size: -
J gene: TRBJ2-6
V gene: TRBV20-1

CDR3 DNA: TGCAGCGTTGCGAGGACCCGGTGGACCGGGGAGCTGTTTTTT
CDR3 protein: CSVARTRWTGELFF
D gene: -
clone size: few
J gene: TRBJ2-2
V gene: TRBV29-1

CDR3 DNA: TGTGCCAGCAGTTCTCTCCGGGGCTACGAGCAGTACTTC
CDR3 protein: CASSSLRGYEQYF
D gene: -
clone size: few
J gene: TRBJ2-7
V gene: TRBV6-5

CDR3 DNA: TGCGCCAGCAGCGAGGGGCCGTCGCCCACAGATACGCAGTATTTT
CDR3 protein: CASSEGPSPTDTQYF
D gene: -
clone size: -
J gene: TRBJ2-3
V gene: TRBV4-1

CDR3 DNA: TGTGCCAGCAGTATGGCGGCGGCTGGAAACACCATATATTTT
CDR3 protein: CASSMAAAGNTIYF
D gene: -
clone size: -
J gene: TRBJ1-3
V gene: TRBV5-4

CDR3 DNA: TGTGCCAGCAGTTTAACTCCGACAGTAGACTCTGGGGCCAACGTCCTGACTTTC
CDR3 protein: CASSLTPTVDSGANVLTF
D gene: -
clone size: -
J gene: TRBJ2-6
V gene: TRBV6-5

CDR3 DNA: TGTGCCAGCAGACGCGGGGGGGTCGGGGAGCTGTTTTTT
CDR3 protein: CASRRGGVGELFF
D gene: TRBD2
clone size: -
J gene: TRBJ2-2
V gene: TRBV7-6

CDR3 DNA: TGTGCCAGCAGCTCATCCCCTTTAGCCAACCATGGTGGAGATACGCAGTATTTT
CDR3 protein: CASSSSPLANHGGDTQYF
D gene: -
clone size: few
J gene: TRBJ2-3
V gene: TRBV11-2

CDR3 DNA: TGCAGCGGCGGGGGACTACCTGAAACGGGCAATGAGCAGTTCTTC
CDR3 protein: CSGGGLPETGNEQFF
D gene: TRBD2
clone size: -
J gene: TRBJ2-1
V gene: TRBV29-1

CDR3 DNA: TGTGCCAGCAGTTACGGGGGGACTAGCGGTTCGTCCTACGAGCAGTACTTC
CDR3 protein: CASSYGGTSGSSYEQYF
D gene: TRBD2
clone size: -
J gene: TRBJ2-7
V gene: TRBV6-2/TRBV6-3

CDR3 DNA: TGTGCCACCAGCCACAGGGAAGACATTCAGTACTTC
CDR3 protein: CATSHREDIQYF
D gene: -
clone size: -
J gene: TRBJ2-4
V gene: TRBV15

CDR3 DNA: TGTGCCAGCTCAAGGGACAGGGGAGGCACTGAAGCTTTCTTT
CDR3 protein: CASSRDRGGTEAFF
D gene: TRBD1
clone size: few
J gene: TRBJ1-1
V gene: TRBV18

CDR3 DNA: TGTGCCAGCAGAAAGCAGGAGAACACCGGGGAGCTGTTTTTT
CDR3 protein: CASRKQENTGELFF
D gene: -
clone size: -
J gene: TRBJ2-2
V gene: TRBV7-6

CDR3 DNA: TGTGCCAGCAGGCGATCTAGCGGGAGTTGGACAGATACGCAGTATTTT
CDR3 protein: CASRRSSGSWTDTQYF
D gene: TRBD2
clone size: few
J gene: TRBJ2-3
V gene: TRBV7-8

CDR3 DNA: TGCAGCGTCCCTCAACGTGGCAAAGAGACCCAGTACTTC
CDR3 protein: CSVPQRGKETQYF
D gene: -
clone size: few
J gene: TRBJ2-5
V gene: TRBV29-1

CDR3 DNA: TGCAGTGGCGGCAGGCGGGAGACTGAAGCTTTCTTT
CDR3 protein: CSGGRRETEAFF
D gene: -
clone size: many
J gene: TRBJ1-1
V gene: TRBV20-1

CDR3 DNA: TGTGCCAGCAGCGTCGGGACAGGAGGGAGCTATGGCTACACCTTC
CDR3 protein: CASSVGTGGSYGYTF
D gene: TRBD1
clone size: once
J gene: TRBJ1-2
V gene: TRBV13

CDR3 DNA: TGTGCCAGCTCGGGTGCGATGAGGGGCAATCAGCCCCAGCATTTT
CDR3 protein: CASSGAMRGNQPQHF
D gene: -
clone size: -
J gene: TRBJ1-5
V gene: TRBV12-3/TRBV12-4

CDR3 DNA: TGTGCCAGCAGCCAAGCACGGGTGTCCGGGGAGCTGTTTTTT
CDR3 protein: CASSQARVSGELFF
D gene: -
clone size: few
J gene: TRBJ2-2
V gene: TRBV3-1

CDR3 DNA: TGTGCCAGCAGCTCCTCTGGGGTGACTGAAGCTTTCTTT
CDR3 protein: CASSSSGVTEAFF
D gene: -
clone size: -
J gene: TRBJ1-1
V gene: TRBV7-9

CDR3 DNA: TGTGCCAGTAGTACACAAAGGGGAACGACCGGGGAGCTGTTTTTT
CDR3 protein: CASSTQRGTTGELFF
D gene: -
clone size: -
J gene: TRBJ2-2
V gene: TRBV19

CDR3 DNA: TGCAGTGCTAGAGACCCAGGTTCCAGCTCCTACAATGAGCAGTTCTTC
CDR3 protein: CSARDPGSSSYNEQFF
D gene: -
clone size: -
J gene: TRBJ2-1
V gene: TRBV20-1

CDR3 DNA: TGCAGCGTTAAAGGGGGCCAGGGCTGGGCTTTCTTT
CDR3 protein: CSVKGGQGWAFF
D gene: TRBD1
clone size: -
J gene: TRBJ1-1
V gene: TRBV29-1

CDR3 DNA: TGTGCCAGCAGGACGGACGCCCCGCAGTTCTTC
CDR3 protein: CASRTDAPQFF
D gene: -
clone size: few
J gene: TRBJ2-1
V gene: TRBV6-2/TRBV6-3

CDR3 DNA: TGCGCCAGCAGCTTGGGGGGGCGATGGACAGATACGCAGTATTTT
CDR3 protein: CASSLGGRWTDTQYF
D gene: -
clone size: -
J gene: TRBJ2-3
V gene: TRBV5-1

CDR3 DNA: TGCAGCGTCCGATCTCTCTATGGCTACACCTTC
CDR3 protein: CSVRSLYGYTF
D gene: -
clone size: many
J gene: TRBJ1-2
V gene: TRBV29-1

CDR3 DNA: TGCAGCGTTGATAGAGGCGATTATCGGGATACGCAGTATTTT
CDR3 protein: CSVDRGDYRDTQYF
D gene: -
clone size: few
J gene: TRBJ2-3
V gene: TRBV29-1

CDR3 DNA: TGTGCCAGCAGCCTAGCGGGGGGGCCGAGTGAGCAGTACTTC
CDR3 protein: CASSLAGGPSEQYF
D gene: TRBD2
clone size: few
J gene: TRBJ2-7
V gene: TRBV7-6

CDR3 DNA: TGTGCCAGCAGCCAACGTATTTACGAGCAGTACTTC
CDR3 protein: CASSQRIYEQYF
D gene: -
clone size: -
J gene: TRBJ2-7
V gene: TRBV3-1

CDR3 DNA: TGTGCCAGCAGCGAAGGACTAGTTTTAGCAGATACGCAGTATTTT
CDR3 protein: CASSEGLVLADTQYF
D gene: TRBD2
clone size: few
J gene: TRBJ2-3
V gene: TRBV5-6

CDR3 DNA: TGCAGTGCTAGAGGGACTAGCGGGACCTCAGGTAGCACAGATACGCAGTATTTT
CDR3 protein: CSARGTSGTSGSTDTQYF
D gene: TRBD2
clone size: -
J gene: TRBJ2-3
V gene: TRBV20-1

CDR3 DNA: TGTGCCAGCAGTTCCAGAGCAGGGGTGAACACTGAAGCTTTCTTT
CDR3 protein: CASSSRAGVNTEAFF
D gene: -
clone size: medium-sized
J gene: TRBJ1-1
V gene: TRBV7-8

CDR3 DNA: TGTGCCAGCAGCTTAGGAGTCGGACTAGCGGGAGCGGATACGCAGTATTTT
CDR3 protein: CASSLGVGLAGADTQYF
D gene: TRBD2
clone size: few
J gene: TRBJ2-3
V gene: TRBV7-9

CDR3 DNA: TGTGCCAGCAGCTTAGGACTAGCGGGAGCCGAGCAGTACTTC
CDR3 protein: CASSLGLAGAEQYF
D gene: TRBD2
clone size: few
J gene: TRBJ2-7
V gene: TRBV7-2

CDR3 DNA: TGCGCCAGCAGCTTAGGACAGGGACACACCGGGGAGCTGTTTTTT
CDR3 protein: CASSLGQGHTGELFF
D gene: TRBD1
clone size: few
J gene: TRBJ2-2
V gene: TRBV5-1

CDR3 DNA: TGTGCCTGGAGTGTGAAATCAGGCAATGAGCAGTTCTTC
CDR3 protein: CAWSVKSGNEQFF
D gene: -
clone size: -
J gene: TRBJ2-1
V gene: TRBV30

CDR3 DNA: TGCGCCAGCAGCTTGGAGCGAGGGCAGGGACACTATGGCTACACCTTC
CDR3 protein: CASSLERGQGHYGYTF
D gene: -
clone size: -
J gene: TRBJ1-2
V gene: TRBV5-1

CDR3 DNA: TGCGCCAGCAGCTCACAGGCGCTTAATTCACCCCTCCACTTT
CDR3 protein: CASSSQALNSPLHF
D gene: -
clone size: -
J gene: TRBJ1-6
V gene: TRBV5-1

CDR3 DNA: TGTGCCAGCAGTCCCACCCGGACAGGGAGCGCAGATACGCAGTATTTT
CDR3 protein: CASSPTRTGSADTQYF
D gene: TRBD1
clone size: -
J gene: TRBJ2-3
V gene: TRBV28

CDR3 DNA: TGTGCCAGCAGCGTGGGACAGGGAACCTACGAGCAGTACTTC
CDR3 protein: CASSVGQGTYEQYF
D gene: TRBD1
clone size: few
J gene: TRBJ2-7
V gene: TRBV9

CDR3 DNA: TGCGCCAGCCAACGAACCCAACAGGGGAACACCGGGGAGCTGTTTTTT
CDR3 protein: CASQRTQQGNTGELFF
D gene: -
clone size: few
J gene: TRBJ2-2
V gene: TRBV5-1

CDR3 DNA: TGTGCCAGCAGCCTGGGACTAGCGGGAGATGAGACCCAGTACTTC
CDR3 protein: CASSLGLAGDETQYF
D gene: TRBD2
clone size: -
J gene: TRBJ2-5
V gene: TRBV6-5